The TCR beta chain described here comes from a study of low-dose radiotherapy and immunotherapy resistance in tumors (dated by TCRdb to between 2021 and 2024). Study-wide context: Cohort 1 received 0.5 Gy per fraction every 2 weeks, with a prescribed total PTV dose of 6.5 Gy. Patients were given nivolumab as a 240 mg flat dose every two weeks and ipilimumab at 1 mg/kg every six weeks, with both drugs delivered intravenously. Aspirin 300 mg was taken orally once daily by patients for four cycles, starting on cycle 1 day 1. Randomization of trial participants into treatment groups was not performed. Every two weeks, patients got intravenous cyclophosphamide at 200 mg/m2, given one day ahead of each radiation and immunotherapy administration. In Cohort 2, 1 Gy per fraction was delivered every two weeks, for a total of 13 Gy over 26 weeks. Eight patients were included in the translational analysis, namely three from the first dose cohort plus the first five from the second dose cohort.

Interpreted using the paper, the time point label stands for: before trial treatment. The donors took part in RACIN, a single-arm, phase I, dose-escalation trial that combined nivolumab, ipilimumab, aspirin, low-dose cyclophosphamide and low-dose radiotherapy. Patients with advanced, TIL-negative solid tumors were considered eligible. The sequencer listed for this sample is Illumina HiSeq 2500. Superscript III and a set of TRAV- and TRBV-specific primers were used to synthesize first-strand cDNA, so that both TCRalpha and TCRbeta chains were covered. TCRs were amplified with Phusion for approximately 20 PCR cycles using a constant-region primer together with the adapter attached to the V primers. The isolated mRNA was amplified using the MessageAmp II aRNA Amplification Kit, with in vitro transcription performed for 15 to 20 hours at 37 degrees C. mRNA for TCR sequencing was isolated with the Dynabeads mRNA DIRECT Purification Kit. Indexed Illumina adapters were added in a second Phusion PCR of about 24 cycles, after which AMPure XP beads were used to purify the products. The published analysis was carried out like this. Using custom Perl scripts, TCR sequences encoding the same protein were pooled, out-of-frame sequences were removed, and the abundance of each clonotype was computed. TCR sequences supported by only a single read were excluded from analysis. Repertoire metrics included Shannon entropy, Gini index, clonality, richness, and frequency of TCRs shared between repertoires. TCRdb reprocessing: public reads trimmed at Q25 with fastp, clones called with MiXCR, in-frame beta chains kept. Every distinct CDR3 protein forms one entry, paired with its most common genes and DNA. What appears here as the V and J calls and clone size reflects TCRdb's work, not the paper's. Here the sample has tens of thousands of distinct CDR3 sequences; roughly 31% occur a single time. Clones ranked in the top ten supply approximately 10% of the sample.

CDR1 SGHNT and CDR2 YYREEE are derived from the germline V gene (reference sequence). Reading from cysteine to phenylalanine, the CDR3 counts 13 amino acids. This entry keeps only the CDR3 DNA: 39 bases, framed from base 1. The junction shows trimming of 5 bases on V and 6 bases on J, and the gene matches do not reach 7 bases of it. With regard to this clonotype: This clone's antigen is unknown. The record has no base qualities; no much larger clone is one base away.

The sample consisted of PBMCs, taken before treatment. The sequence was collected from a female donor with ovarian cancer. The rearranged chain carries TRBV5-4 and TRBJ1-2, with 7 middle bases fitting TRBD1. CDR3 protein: CASRRQGRDGYTF. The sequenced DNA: TGTGCCAGCAGAAGACAGGGTCGAGATGGCTACACCTTC.